These 6 T cell receptor beta chains share one sample of origin, sequenced in a study of T cells in Graves' hyperthyroidism and ophthalmopathy. Regions amplified from RNA transcripts were the TCR beta CDR3 regions. RT-PCR in the first round (using the HTBI primer set) targeted the TCR CDR3. TCRdb used MiXCR to reprocess the multiplex PCR reads, holding one entry per CDR3 protein. The sample lists about 300,000 distinct CDR3 sequences; roughly 19% were seen once. Sequencing was carried out using blood. These receptors were taken from a man aged 50 to 60 with Graves' ophthalmopathy.

This clonotype turned up a few times. The chain has TRBV7-9 and TRBJ2-3; 10 nucleotides agree with TRBD2. Per germline, CDR1 SEHNR and CDR2 FQNEAQ (reference sequence). This CDR3 comprises 17 residues. The V segment lost 1 base and the J segment 3 bases; nucleotides outside the gene matches: 7. The CDR3: CASSLGRLAGGTDTQYF. Written as DNA, the CDR3 is TGTGCCAGCAGCTTAGGAAGACTAGCGGGCGGGACAGATACGCAGTATTTT.

This clonotype showed up many times. The chain uses TRBV20-1 and TRBJ2-7, with D perhaps matching TRBD1 (5 bases). Deletions cut 1 base from V and 2 bases from J, with 21 bases between. CDR1 and CDR2 (germline): DFQATT, SNEGSKA (reference sequence). The CDR3 contains 17 residues. The DNA of the CDR3 is TGCAGTGCTAGAGCCCTAGGGGCCGGCCAGGACCCCTACGAGCAGTACTTC. Translated, it gives CSARALGAGQDPYEQYF.

J is TRBJ1-2 and V is TRBV15; TRBD1 might be the D (6 bases). The CDR3 is 17 residues long. Germline CDR1 and CDR2: LNHNV and YYDKDF (reference sequence). The V end lost 4 bases, the J end lost 2 bases, and 20 bases lay between the germline ends. The CDR3 protein is CATSILTPRQGNYGYTF. CDR3 sequence (DNA): TGTGCCACCAGCATTCTCACCCCCCGGCAGGGGAACTATGGCTACACCTTC.

The sample holds many counts of this clonotype. This chain joins TRBV11-2 and TRBJ2-1; TRBD2 agrees at 11 bases. The CDR3 has 15 amino acids. Unmatched junction bases numbered 3, after V lost 3 bases and J lost 5 bases. Germline loops: CDR1 SGHAT, CDR2 FQNNGV. The CDR3 reads CASSFVAGGDNEQFF. The CDR3 DNA follows: TGTGCCAGCAGCTTCGTAGCGGGAGGGGACAATGAGCAGTTCTTC.

This clonotype was counted only a few times. The J gene is TRBJ2-3, the V gene TRBV7-9; 8 positions agree with TRBD2. There are 18 residues in the CDR3. V shed 0 bases, J shed 1 base, and the junction held 9 bases outside the gene matches. In germline, CDR1 is SEHNR, CDR2 FQNEAQ (reference sequence). CDR3 sequence: CASSLAFRLANGTDTQYF. CDR3 in DNA: TGTGCCAGCAGCTTAGCGTTCCGACTAGCGAATGGCACAGATACGCAGTATTTT.

This clonotype was seen ten or more times. The chain is built from TRBV20-1 and TRBJ1-1; maybe TRBD1 (5 bases). CDR3 length: 13 residues. V lost 5 bases to trimming and J lost 1 base, with 11 bases between them. Germline-derived CDR1 and CDR2 are DFQATT and SNEGSKA (reference sequence). As DNA, the CDR3 is TGCAGTGCTCCAGACAGCCAGAACACTGAAGCTTTCTTT. Protein sequence: CSAPDSQNTEAFF.